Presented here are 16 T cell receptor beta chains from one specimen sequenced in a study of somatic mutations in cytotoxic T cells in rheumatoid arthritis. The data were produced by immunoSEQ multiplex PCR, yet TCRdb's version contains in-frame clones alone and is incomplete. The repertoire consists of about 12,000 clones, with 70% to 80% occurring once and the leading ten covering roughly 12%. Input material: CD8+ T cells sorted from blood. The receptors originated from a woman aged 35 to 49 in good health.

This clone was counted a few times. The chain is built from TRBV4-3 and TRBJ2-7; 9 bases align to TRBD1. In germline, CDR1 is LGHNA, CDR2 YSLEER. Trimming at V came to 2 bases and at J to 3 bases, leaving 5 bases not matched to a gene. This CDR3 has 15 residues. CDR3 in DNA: TGCGCCAGCAGCCAACTACAGGGGGCGTTCTACGAGCAGTACTTC. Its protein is CASSQLQGAFYEQYF.

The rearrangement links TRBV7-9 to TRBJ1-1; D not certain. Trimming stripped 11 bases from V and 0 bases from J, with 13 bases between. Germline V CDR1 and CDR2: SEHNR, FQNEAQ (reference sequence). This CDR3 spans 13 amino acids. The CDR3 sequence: CAGSAEMNTEAFF. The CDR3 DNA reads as TGTGCCGGATCGGCAGAAATGAACACTGAAGCTTTCTTT.

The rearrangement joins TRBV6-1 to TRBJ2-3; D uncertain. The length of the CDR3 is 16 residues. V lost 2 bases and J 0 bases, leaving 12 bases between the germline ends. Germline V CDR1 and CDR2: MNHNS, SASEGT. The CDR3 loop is CASSEFAAQSTDTQYF. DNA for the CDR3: TGTGCCAGCAGTGAATTTGCAGCCCAGAGCACAGATACGCAGTATTTT.

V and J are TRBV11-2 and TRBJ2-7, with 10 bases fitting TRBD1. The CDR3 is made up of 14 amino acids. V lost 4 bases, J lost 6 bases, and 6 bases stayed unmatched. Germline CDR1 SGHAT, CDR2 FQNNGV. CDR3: CASSSRTGGLEQYV. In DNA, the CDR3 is TGTGCCAGCAGCTCCCGGACAGGGGGACTCGAGCAGTACGTC.

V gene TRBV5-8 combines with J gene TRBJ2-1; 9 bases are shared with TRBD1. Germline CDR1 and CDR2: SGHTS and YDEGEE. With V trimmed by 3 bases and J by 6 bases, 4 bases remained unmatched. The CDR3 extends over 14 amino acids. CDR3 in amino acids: CASSWGQGVNEQFF. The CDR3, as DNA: TGTGCCAGCAGCTGGGGACAGGGTGTCAATGAGCAGTTCTTC.

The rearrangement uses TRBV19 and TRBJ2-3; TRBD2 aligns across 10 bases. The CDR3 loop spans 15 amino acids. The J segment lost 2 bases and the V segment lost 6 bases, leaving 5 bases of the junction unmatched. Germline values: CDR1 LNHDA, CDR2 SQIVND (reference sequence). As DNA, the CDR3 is TGTGCCAGTAGGACACTAGCGGGACACACAGATACGCAGTATTTT. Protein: CASRTLAGHTDTQYF.

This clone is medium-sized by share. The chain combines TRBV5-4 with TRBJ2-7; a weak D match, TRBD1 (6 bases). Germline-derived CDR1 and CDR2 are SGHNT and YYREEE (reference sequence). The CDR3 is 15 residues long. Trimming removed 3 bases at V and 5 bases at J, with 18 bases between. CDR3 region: CASSSAGTPDDEQYF. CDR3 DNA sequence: TGTGCCAGCAGCTCGGCCGGGACACCGGATGACGAGCAGTACTTC.

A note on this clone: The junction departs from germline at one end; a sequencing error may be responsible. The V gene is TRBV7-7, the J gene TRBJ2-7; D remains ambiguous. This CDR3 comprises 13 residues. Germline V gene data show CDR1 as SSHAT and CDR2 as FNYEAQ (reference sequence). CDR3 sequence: CASSFQRNYEQYF. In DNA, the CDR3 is TGTGCTAGCAGCTTTCAGAGGAACTACGAGCAGTACTTC.

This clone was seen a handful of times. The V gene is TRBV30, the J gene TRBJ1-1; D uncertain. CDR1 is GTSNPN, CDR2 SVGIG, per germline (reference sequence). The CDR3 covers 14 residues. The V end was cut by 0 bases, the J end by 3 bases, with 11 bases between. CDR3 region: CAWSVGAGYTEAFF. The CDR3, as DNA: TGTGCCTGGAGTGTAGGAGCGGGGTACACTGAAGCTTTCTTT.

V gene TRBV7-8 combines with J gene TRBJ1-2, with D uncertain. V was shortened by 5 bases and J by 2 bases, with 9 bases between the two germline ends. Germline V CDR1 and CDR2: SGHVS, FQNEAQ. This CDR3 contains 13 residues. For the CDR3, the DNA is TGTGCCAGCAGCCCCGACGAGAACTATGGCTACACCTTC. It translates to CASSPDENYGYTF.

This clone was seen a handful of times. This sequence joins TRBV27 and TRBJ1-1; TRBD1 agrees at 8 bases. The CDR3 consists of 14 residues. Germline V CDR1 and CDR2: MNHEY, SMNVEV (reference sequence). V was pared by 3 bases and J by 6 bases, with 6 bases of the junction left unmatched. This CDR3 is CASSLVTGVAEAFF. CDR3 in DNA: TGTGCCAGCAGTTTGGTGACAGGGGTCGCTGAAGCTTTCTTT.

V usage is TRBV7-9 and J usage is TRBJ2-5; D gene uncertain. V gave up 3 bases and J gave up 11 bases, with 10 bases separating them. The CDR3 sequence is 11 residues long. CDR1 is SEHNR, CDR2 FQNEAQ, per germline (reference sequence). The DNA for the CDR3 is TGTGCCAGCAGCTTTGCCGAAGAGCAGTACTTC. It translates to CASSFAEEQYF.

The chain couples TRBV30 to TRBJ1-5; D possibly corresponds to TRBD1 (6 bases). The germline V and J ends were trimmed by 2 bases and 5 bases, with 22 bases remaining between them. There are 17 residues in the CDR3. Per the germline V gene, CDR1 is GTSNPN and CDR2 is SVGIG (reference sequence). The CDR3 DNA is TGTGCCTGGAGTTCCCCCCTGGGCAGGGGTCACGATCAGCCCCAGCATTTT. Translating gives CAWSSPLGRGHDQPQHF.

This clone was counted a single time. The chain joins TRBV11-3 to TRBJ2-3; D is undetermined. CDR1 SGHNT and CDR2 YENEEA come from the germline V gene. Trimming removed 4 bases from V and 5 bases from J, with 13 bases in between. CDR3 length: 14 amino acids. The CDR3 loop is CASSSHNPLDTQYF. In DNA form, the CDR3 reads TGTGCCAGCAGCTCGCACAATCCTTTAGATACGCAGTATTTT.

CDR3 sequence reads: CASSKSTGTSYIQYF. The CDR3 DNA is TGTGCCAGCAGCAAATCAACCGGGACATCATACATTCAGTACTTC. The rearrangement links TRBV9 to TRBJ2-4; D possibly corresponds to TRBD1 (6 bases). The CDR3 has 15 residues. The germline gives CDR1 SGDLS, CDR2 YYNGEE. Deletions cut 4 bases from V and 8 bases from J, with 19 bases between.

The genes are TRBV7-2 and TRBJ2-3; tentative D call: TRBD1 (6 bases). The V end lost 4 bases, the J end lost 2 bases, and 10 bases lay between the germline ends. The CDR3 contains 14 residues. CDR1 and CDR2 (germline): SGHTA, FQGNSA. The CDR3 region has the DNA TGTGCCAGCAGCTATGGACAGTCCACAGATACGCAGTATTTT. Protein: CASSYGQSTDTQYF.